This TCR beta chain derives from a study of cytomegalovirus exposure and HLA in healthy donors. Trimming removed 4 bases from V and 8 bases from J, with 15 bases in between. The CDR3 consists of 14 residues. The germline V gene has CDR1 SGHRS and CDR2 YFSETQ. Data came from immunoSEQ multiplex PCR; TCRdb stores just in-frame clones and leaves some out. The sample consists of about 160,000 clones, about 90% of them appearing once. The sequence derives from a man aged 18 to 30 in good health and CMV-seropositive. V and J are TRBV5-1 and TRBJ1-4, with D perhaps TRBD1 (5 bases). Input material: PBMCs. The CDR3 nucleotides are TGCGCCAGCAGCGAGGCCCCGGGGGACGAAAAACTGTTTTTT. The encoded protein is CASSEAPGDEKLFF. Full variable domain (rest looked up from reference TRBV5-1 and TRBJ1-4): KAGVTQTPRYLIKTRGQQVTLSCSPISGHRSVSWYQQTPGQGLQFLFEYFSETQRNKGNFPGRFSGRQFSNSRSEMNVSTLELGDSALYLCASSEAPGDEKLFFGSGTQLSVL.